This T cell receptor beta chain is from a study of breast tumors, draining lymph nodes, adjacent tissues (dated by TCRdb to 2015 to 2016). Some background on the complete study: The study compared TCR beta repertoires across tumor, adjacent nontumor tissue and axillary lymph nodes from breast cancer patients. In human breast cancer, the study set out to evaluate how tumor, surrounding tissue and draining lymph node repertoires relate to one another and whether T cells may move between these sites.

The germline V gene specifies LGHNA as CDR1 and YNFKEQ as CDR2. The CDR3 runs 16 amino acids, cysteine and phenylalanine included. Of the read, only the CDR3 DNA is kept; its 48 bases are in frame from base 1. For this chain, trimming is 4 bases at the V end and 6 bases at the J end, and the number of junction bases without a gene match is 6. Reads for this sample came from an Illumina HiSeq 2000. Multiplex PCR amplification was used to generate the TCR beta chain libraries. High-throughput sequencing was used to analyze the amplified TCR beta chain products. Clones were called with MiXCR by TCRdb after fastp trimmed the public reads at Q25, and only in-frame beta chains were retained. All rows with the same CDR3 protein become a single entry with the most common DNA and genes. Within this sample are 20,000 or so distinct CDR3 sequences, with 43% of them counted one time only. Approximately 18% of the sample belongs to the ten largest clones.

This clonotype has a count of ten or more. Its target antigen remains unknown. Within one base of it there is no much larger clone, and no base qualities were kept. Paper-wide results and their limitations: Tumor and nontumor tissue repertoires were significantly more similar in luminal-like than in basal-like breast cancer. The conclusion that tumor T cells originate in lymph nodes was presented as consistent with a hypothesis rather than as directly demonstrated. The data were judged consistent with most tumor T cells deriving from the lymph node and then expanding within tumor tissue. Tumors showed preferential V and J gene usage, and their T-cell repertoire diversity fell below that of lymph nodes yet above that of nontumor tissue.

This TCR derives from a female donor with breast cancer. Some clones in this sample may be carry-over from other donors' samples. The chain is made from TRBV4-2 and TRBJ2-3; 14 central bases correspond to TRBD2. The sequenced sample consisted of breast tumor tissue. The CDR3 corresponds to CASSPRLAGGPDTQYF. The sequenced DNA is TGTGCCAGCAGCCCTCGACTAGCGGGAGGGCCCGATACGCAGTATTTT.